This TCR beta chain was observed in a study of T cell responses to AZD1222 COVID-19 vaccine (dated by TCRdb to 2020 to 2022). About the investigation overall: TCR sequencing covered some 250 trial participants: 200 to 220 given two doses of AZD1222 and approximately 26 given two doses of MenACWY control vaccine. Trial participants were enrolled by age into 18-55, 56-69 and 70-plus year subgroups, with roughly 160, 29 and 62 TCR-sequenced participants respectively. Overall study outcomes, separate from this receptor: Participants were mostly white British, with more females than males. The authors suggested clonal diversity may have been underestimated. A significant rise in spike-specific TCR breadth and depth was observed after two AZD1222 doses relative to day 0 and relative to MenACWY recipients. No day 14 peak-response samples were available, so repertoires were characterized only after the peak T cell response. Reportedly, close to half of the unique spike-specific TCRs recognized epitopes lying outside the regions that are mutated in the B.1.351 and B.1.1.7 variants. Only five to seven AZD1222 recipients were SARS-CoV-2 seropositive at baseline, limiting conclusions about previously exposed vaccinees. The 56-69-year group was small, and its depth increase did not reach significance, likely because of low power. The vaccine-associated CD4 TCRs covered the entire spike protein, and the dominant responses fell in regions 160-218 and 743-854.

Trimming accounts for 3 bases at V and 5 bases at J, while the number of junction bases matched to no gene is 1. The germline V gene specifies SGDLS as CDR1 and YYNGEE as CDR2. Spanning cysteine to phenylalanine, the CDR3 consists of 15 amino acids. The DNA shown is the 45-base CDR3, in frame from base 1. Read against the paper, the sample's time point label means: baseline before first vaccination. Sample treatment or condition, as interpreted from the label and publication: meningococcal conjugate vaccine given as trial control. The vaccinee samples were drawn from two UK trials, COV001 and COV002, one of which was a single-blind randomized controlled phase 2/3 trial testing AZD1222 (ChAdOx1 nCoV-19) in healthy adults. For TCRbeta chain sequencing, PBMC samples from trial participants were taken at day 0 and at day 28 after the second dose. The CDR3 regions of human TCRbeta chains were subjected to immunosequencing. Under the source paper's analysis protocol: TCRs in the repertoires were compared against a reference library of SARS-CoV-2-specific TCRs that had been generated with the MIRA antigen-specificity platform. Breadth was defined as the fraction of unique TCRs that were SARS-CoV-2-associated. Depth was defined as the fraction of total T cells that were SARS-CoV-2-associated. Using the MIRA data, each spike-specific TCR was mapped to the spike region that the TCR reacts to and placed in a CD4 or CD8 class. Log10-transformed breadth and depth values were compared by one-way ANOVA with Sidak's multiple comparisons tests. As stored in TCRdb, this immuneACCESS dataset retains in-frame rearrangements with V and J assigned. A fraction of the clones does not appear; measured against another copy, unresolved V genes explain less than half of the discrepancy, and the remainder lacks a known reason. Clonal size and the V and J genes are those of that table, whereas D and trimming came from the DNA. This sample is represented by 150,000 to 200,000 clones; over 70% of them were singletons. Around 2.5% of the sample is in the top ten clones.

Worth noting for this clone: The specificity of this receptor is unknown. Base qualities were left out, and no much larger clone turns up one base away.

The chain joins TRBV9 to TRBJ2-1, with 14 bases aligning to TRBD2. Sequences were derived from peripheral blood, sampled on day 0 of MenACWY control vaccination. The receptor was isolated from an adult in good health. The CDR3 loop reads CASSAGLAGDNEQFF. In nucleotide form, the sequence is TGTGCCAGCAGCGCGGGACTAGCGGGAGACAATGAGCAGTTCTTC.